Included here is one TCR beta chain sequence, with context. This sample was taken from a study of OX40 agonist ivuxolimab in advanced cancers. Study background: Earlier anti-PD-1, anti-PD-L1 or anti-CTLA-4 therapy was permitted; over 35% had received some.

Germline CDR1 is SEHNR and CDR2 is FQNEAQ (reference sequence). V was shortened by 5 bases and J by 0 bases, with 11 bases between the two germline ends. The length of the CDR3 is 15 residues. Using immunoSEQ multiplex PCR, the repertoire was profiled, and TCRdb retains in-frame clones only, with some absent. The sample lists around 78,000 clones, about nine tenths occurring once. This chain connects TRBV7-9 to TRBJ2-1, with D perhaps TRBD2 (6 bases). This clonotype originated in an adult with an advanced solid tumor such as melanoma, head and neck, liver or kidney cancer. The specimen was CD4+ or CD8+ T cells sorted from blood, collected in a trial of the OX40 agonist ivuxolimab. CDR3 sequence (DNA): TGTGCCAGCAGCGCAATGGGGGGCTCCTACAATGAGCAGTTCTTC. Amino acids: CASSAMGGSYNEQFF.